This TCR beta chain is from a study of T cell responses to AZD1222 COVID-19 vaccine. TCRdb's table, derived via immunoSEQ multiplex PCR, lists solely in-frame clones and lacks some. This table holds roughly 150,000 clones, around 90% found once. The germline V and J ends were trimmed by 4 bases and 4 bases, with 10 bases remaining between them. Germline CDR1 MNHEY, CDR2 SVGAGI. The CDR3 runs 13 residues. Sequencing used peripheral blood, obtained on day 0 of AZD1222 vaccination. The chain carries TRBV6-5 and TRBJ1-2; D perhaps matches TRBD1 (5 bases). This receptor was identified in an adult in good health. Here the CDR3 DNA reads TGTGCCAGCAGTTCCGGGGGGATCTATGGCTACACCTTC. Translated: CASSSGGIYGYTF.